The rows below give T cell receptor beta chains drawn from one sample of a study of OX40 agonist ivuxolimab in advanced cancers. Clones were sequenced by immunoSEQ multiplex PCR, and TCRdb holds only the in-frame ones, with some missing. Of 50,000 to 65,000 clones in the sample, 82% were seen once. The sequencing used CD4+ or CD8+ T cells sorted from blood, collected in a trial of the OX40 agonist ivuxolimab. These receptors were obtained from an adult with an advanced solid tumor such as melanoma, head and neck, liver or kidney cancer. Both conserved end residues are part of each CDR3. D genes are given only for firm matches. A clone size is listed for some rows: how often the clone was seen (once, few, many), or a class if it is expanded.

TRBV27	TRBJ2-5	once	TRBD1	TGTGCCAGCAGACATCTACAGGGGCACCAAGAGACCCAGTACTTC	CASRHLQGHQETQYF
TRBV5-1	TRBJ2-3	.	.	TGCGCCAGCGGGGTTACGGCGGATACGCAGTATTTT	CASGVTADTQYF
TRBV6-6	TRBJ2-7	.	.	TGTGCCAGCAGTTACGGCTGGAACGAGCAGTACTTC	CASSYGWNEQYF
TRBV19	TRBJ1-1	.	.	TGTGCCAGCCACGTACGAACGGCGAACACTGAAGCTTTCTTT	CASHVRTANTEAFF
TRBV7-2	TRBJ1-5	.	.	TGTGCCAGCAGCTTAGCTGCGGGAATGGGCAATCAGCCCCAGCATTTT	CASSLAAGMGNQPQHF
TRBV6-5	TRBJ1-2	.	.	TGTGCCAGCAGTTACGGCGGGTTGAGAGGTGGCTACACCTTC	CASSYGGLRGGYTF
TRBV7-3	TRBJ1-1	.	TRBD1	TGTGCCAGCAGCCCTGGGACAGGGAACGCTGAAGCTTTCTTT	CASSPGTGNAEAFF
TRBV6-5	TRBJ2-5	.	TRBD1	TGTGCCAGCAGTCCCGGACAGGGGGCTGTGGGGCGGCAGTACTTC	CASSPGQGAVGRQYF
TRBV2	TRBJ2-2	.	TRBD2	TGTGCCAGCAGTGGGGGACTAGGGATCGGGGAGCTGTTTTTT	CASSGGLGIGELFF
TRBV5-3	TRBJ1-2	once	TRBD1	TGTGCCAGCAGCCTGGGACAGGGGGGTTATGGCTACACCTTC	CASSLGQGGYGYTF
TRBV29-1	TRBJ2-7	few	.	TGCAGCGTTCCGAGAAAAGAGAACTCCTACGAGCAGTACTTC	CSVPRKENSYEQYF
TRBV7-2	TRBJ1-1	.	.	TGTGCCAGCAGCGGCAGCTCGAACACTGAAGCTTTCTTT	CASSGSSNTEAFF
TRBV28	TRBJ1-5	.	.	TGTGCCAGCAGCCTAAGACAACTCAATCAGCCCCAGCATTTT	CASSLRQLNQPQHF
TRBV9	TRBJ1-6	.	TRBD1	TGTGCCAGCAGCGTTACGGGACAGGGGAATTCACCCCTCCACTTT	CASSVTGQGNSPLHF
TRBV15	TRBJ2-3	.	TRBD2	TGTGCCACCAGCAGGGCCAGCGGGAGTTTCGATACGCAGTATTTT	CATSRASGSFDTQYF
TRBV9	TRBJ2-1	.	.	TGTGCCAGCAGCGTAGTCGGGAGAGGAACCTACAATGAGCAGTTCTTC	CASSVVGRGTYNEQFF
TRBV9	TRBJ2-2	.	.	TGTGCCAGCAGCGTAGCTAGTGCGATCACCGGGGAGCTGTTTTTT	CASSVASAITGELFF
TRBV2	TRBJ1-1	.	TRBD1	TGTGCCAGCAGCCTTGACAGGGGGAACACTGAAGCTTTCTTT	CASSLDRGNTEAFF
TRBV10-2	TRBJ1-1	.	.	TGCGCCAGCAGTGAGGGCGGGGGCCGGACTGAAGCTTTCTTT	CASSEGGGRTEAFF
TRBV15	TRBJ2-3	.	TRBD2	TGTGCCACCAGCAGATTAAGCGGGGGCACAGATACGCAGTATTTT	CATSRLSGGTDTQYF
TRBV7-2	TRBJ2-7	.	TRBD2	TGTGCCAGCAGCCGGAGCGGGGACTCCTACGAGCAGTACTTC	CASSRSGDSYEQYF
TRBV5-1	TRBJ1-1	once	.	TGCGCCAGCAGCTTGCCAGGGGCATCCACTGAAGCTTTCTTT	CASSLPGASTEAFF
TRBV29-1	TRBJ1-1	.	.	TGCAGCGGGCGACGGGGTTTAAACACTGAAGCTTTCTTT	CSGRRGLNTEAFF
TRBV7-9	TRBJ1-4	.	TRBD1	TGTGCCAGCAGCTCAGGGACAGCTGCAACTAATGAAAAACTGTTTTTT	CASSSGTAATNEKLFF
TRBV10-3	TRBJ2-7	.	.	TGTGCCATCTCACGCCTGCGGGACGGGGCCTACGAGCAGTACTTC	CAISRLRDGAYEQYF
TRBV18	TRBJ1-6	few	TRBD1	TGTGCCAGCTCACCAGAGACAGGGAATTCACCCCTCCACTTT	CASSPETGNSPLHF
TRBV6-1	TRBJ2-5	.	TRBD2	TGTGCCAGCAGTAATAGCGGGACGGGTGAGACCCAGTACTTC	CASSNSGTGETQYF
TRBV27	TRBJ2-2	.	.	TGTGCCAGCAGACCTACCCGGGGCGGGGAGCTGTTTTTT	CASRPTRGGELFF
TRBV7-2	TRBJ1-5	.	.	TGTGCCAGCAGCTTAGGTCTCGTTAGGCATCAGCCCCAGCATTTT	CASSLGLVRHQPQHF
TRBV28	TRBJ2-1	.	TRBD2	TGTGCCAGCAGTGAGACTAGCGGGCCCTCTCATGAGCAGTTCTTC	CASSETSGPSHEQFF
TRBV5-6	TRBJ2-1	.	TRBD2	TGTGCCAGCAGCCGCACCACCGGGACTACCTCCAATGAGCAGTTCTTC	CASSRTTGTTSNEQFF
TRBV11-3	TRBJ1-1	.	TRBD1	TGTGCCAGCAGCTTAGATCAGGGGGCAAGCACTGAAGCTTTCTTT	CASSLDQGASTEAFF
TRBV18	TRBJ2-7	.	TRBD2	TGTGCCAGCTCACCACTTGACGGGGGGGCTGACTACGAGCAGTACTTC	CASSPLDGGADYEQYF
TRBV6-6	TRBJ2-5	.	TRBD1	TGTGCCAGCAGGGTGACAGGGGGTAGTGAGACCCAGTACTTC	CASRVTGGSETQYF
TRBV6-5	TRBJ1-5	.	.	TGTGCCAGCAGTTACTCGAGGAGGGGCGACCAGCCCCAGCATTTT	CASSYSRRGDQPQHF
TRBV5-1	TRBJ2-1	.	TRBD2	TGCGCCAGCAGCTTAAGCGGGAACTCCTACAATGAGCAGTTCTTC	CASSLSGNSYNEQFF
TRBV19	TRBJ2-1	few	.	TGTGCCAGTAGTATAGGGAGAGGCGGGAATGAGCAGTTCTTC	CASSIGRGGNEQFF
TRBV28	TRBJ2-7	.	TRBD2	TGTGCCAGCAGTCCGGCTAGCGGCTCCTCCTACGAGCAGTACTTC	CASSPASGSSYEQYF
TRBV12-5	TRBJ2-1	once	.	TGTGCTAGTGGTTTGCAGGCCCCTGGTGGATACAATGAGCAGTTCTTC	CASGLQAPGGYNEQFF
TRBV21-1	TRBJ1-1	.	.	TGTGCCAGCAGCAAAGAGCCGGGACAGGGATGTGGTGAAGCTTTCTTT	CASSKEPGQGCGEAFF
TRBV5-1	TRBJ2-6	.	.	TGCGCCAGCAGCTTGAGCGTCTTCTCTGGGGCCAACGTCCTGACTTTC	CASSLSVFSGANVLTF
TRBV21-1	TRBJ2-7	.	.	TGTGCCAGCAGCAAAGTTTCTGGGAAGGGACCCTACGAGCAGTACTTC	CASSKVSGKGPYEQYF
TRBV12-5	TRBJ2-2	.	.	TGTGCTAGTGGTTTGAGTGGGACCACCGGGGAGCTGTTTTTT	CASGLSGTTGELFF
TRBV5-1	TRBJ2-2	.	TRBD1	TGCGCCAGCAGCTTCCGGACAGGGACGAACACCGGGGAGCTGTTTTTT	CASSFRTGTNTGELFF
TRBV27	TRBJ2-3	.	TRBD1	TGTGCCAGCAGTAGCGGGACAGGGGCCCTAACTTTCACAGATACGCAGTATTTT	CASSSGTGALTFTDTQYF
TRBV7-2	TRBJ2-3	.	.	TGTGCCAGCAGCCCACCGGGGGTAAATACGCAGTATTTT	CASSPPGVNTQYF
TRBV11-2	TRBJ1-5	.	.	TGTGCCAGCAGCTTAGGGGGCAGGGTAGGCAATCAGCCCCAGCATTTT	CASSLGGRVGNQPQHF
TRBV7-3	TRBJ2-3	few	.	TGTGCCAGCAGCTTAATCCGGGCTCGCCGGGGCACAGATACGCAGTATTTT	CASSLIRARRGTDTQYF
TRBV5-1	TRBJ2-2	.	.	TGCGCCAGCAGCTTGGGGGGCTCCGGAAGGAACACCGGGGAGCTGTTTTTT	CASSLGGSGRNTGELFF
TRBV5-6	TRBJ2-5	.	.	TGTGCCAGCAGCTTGGGCCTAACATCCCAAGAGACCCAGTACTTC	CASSLGLTSQETQYF
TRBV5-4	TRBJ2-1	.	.	TGTGCCAGCAGCCCGGGGGCAAGCTCCTACAATGAGCAGTTCTTC	CASSPGASSYNEQFF
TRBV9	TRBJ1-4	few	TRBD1	TGTGCCAGCAGCGTAGGGGTTGGAGGGACAGGTGAAAAACTGTTTTTT	CASSVGVGGTGEKLFF
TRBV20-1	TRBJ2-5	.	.	TGCAGTGCTAGTCCCAAAGAGACCCAGTACTTC	CSASPKETQYF
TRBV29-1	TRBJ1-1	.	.	TGCAGCGGCCACTGGGGGGCGGCCGAAGCTTTCTTT	CSGHWGAAEAFF